These T cell receptor beta chains were read from a single sample in a study of cytomegalovirus exposure and HLA in healthy donors. Assay used: immunoSEQ multiplex PCR; TCRdb lists only in-frame clones, some missing. The repertoire has 95,000 to 100,000 clones, roughly 80% of them found once; the top ten carry 2%. Sequenced input: PBMCs. The receptors were gathered from a man aged 35-49 years in good health and CMV-seronegative. CDR3s include the opening cysteine and the closing phenylalanine or tryptophan. D genes are given only for firm matches. Rows may omit the clone size; those that give it use once, few, many or a size class.

d_gene	abundance	v_gene	j_gene	CDR3aa	CDR3nt
TRBD1	few	TRBV5-6	TRBJ1-2	CASSLEAAGGYGYTF	TGTGCCAGCAGCTTGGAGGCCGCAGGGGGGTATGGCTACACCTTC
.	.	TRBV13	TRBJ2-2	CASSLGLLTGELFF	TGTGCCAGCAGCTTGGGACTCCTGACCGGGGAGCTGTTTTTT
.	few	TRBV28	TRBJ1-5	CASSSPRGLWPQHF	TGTGCCAGCAGTTCGCCTCGGGGGTTATGGCCCCAGCATTTT
.	.	TRBV28	TRBJ2-3	CASSRPVTTDLTQYF	TGTGCCAGCAGCCGACCAGTGACCACAGATTTGACGCAGTATTTT
.	.	TRBV4-2	TRBJ1-2	CASSQGQIYGYTF	TGTGCCAGCAGCCAGGGACAAATCTATGGCTACACCTTC
.	once	TRBV21-1	TRBJ1-2	CASTSKRTGTYGYTF	TGTGCCAGCACCTCAAAGAGGACAGGGACCTATGGCTACACCTTC
TRBD2	.	TRBV7-7	TRBJ2-3	CASSLGRGVTDTQYF	TGTGCCAGCAGCTTAGGACGGGGGGTCACAGATACGCAGTATTTT
.	once	TRBV2	TRBJ1-2	CASSYRANYGYTF	TGTGCCAGCAGTTACAGGGCTAACTATGGCTACACCTTC
TRBD1	.	TRBV11-3	TRBJ2-3	CASSRTGLLTDTQYF	TGTGCCAGCAGCCGGACAGGCCTTTTGACAGATACGCAGTATTTT
.	.	TRBV5-1	TRBJ2-3	CASSIDSILTDTQYF	TGCGCCAGCAGCATCGACAGCATTCTCACAGATACGCAGTATTTT
.	.	TRBV28	TRBJ2-5	CASSSGQPETQYF	TGTGCCAGCAGTTCCGGACAGCCTGAGACCCAGTACTTC
.	.	TRBV5-1	TRBJ1-4	CASSLADLNEKLFF	TGCGCCAGCAGCTTGGCGGACTTGAATGAAAAACTGTTTTTT
TRBD1	.	TRBV19	TRBJ1-5	CASSPGDRGGQPQHF	TGTGCCAGTAGCCCGGGGGACAGGGGAGGCCAGCCCCAGCATTTT
.	.	TRBV27	TRBJ2-7	CASSPNGRGLLNEQYF	TGTGCCAGCAGCCCTAACGGGAGGGGGCTTTTAAACGAGCAGTACTTC
.	.	TRBV5-4	TRBJ2-7	CASSLGLGDNSYEQYF	TGTGCCAGCAGCTTGGGATTAGGGGATAACTCCTACGAGCAGTACTTC
.	.	TRBV7-2	TRBJ2-7	CTSSFPTGASYEQYF	TGTACCAGCAGCTTCCCCACGGGAGCGTCCTACGAGCAGTACTTC
TRBD1	.	TRBV4-3	TRBJ1-4	CASSQHKGANEKLFF	TGCGCCAGCAGCCAACACAAGGGGGCAAATGAAAAACTGTTTTTT
TRBD2	.	TRBV7-9	TRBJ2-3	CASGGGSGFPDTQYF	TGTGCCAGTGGCGGGGGTAGCGGGTTCCCAGATACGCAGTATTTT
.	few	TRBV5-1	TRBJ2-5	CASNLGGRVKETQYF	TGCGCCAGCAATCTAGGCGGCAGGGTCAAAGAGACCCAGTACTTC
.	.	TRBV6-5	TRBJ1-2	CASKSAGTYGYTF	TGTGCCAGTAAATCTGCGGGAACCTATGGCTACACCTTC
TRBD1	.	TRBV29-1	TRBJ1-2	CSVAFSTGSPLYGYTF	TGCAGCGTGGCATTTTCGACAGGGTCCCCCCTCTATGGCTACACCTTC
TRBD1	.	TRBV28	TRBJ1-2	CASGRRDRVRDGYTF	TGTGCCAGCGGAAGACGGGACAGGGTCAGGGATGGCTACACCTTC
TRBD1	.	TRBV29-1	TRBJ2-3	CSATGGTDTQYF	TGCAGCGCTACAGGGGGCACAGATACGCAGTATTTT
TRBD2	few	TRBV7-8	TRBJ2-5	CASSTHPGLAGVKTQYF	TGTGCCAGCAGCACTCATCCGGGACTAGCGGGGGTGAAGACCCAGTACTTC
.	.	TRBV6-1	TRBJ2-7	CASSEIGEASYEQYF	TGTGCCAGCAGTGAAATTGGGGAGGCCTCCTACGAGCAGTACTTC
TRBD1	few	TRBV2	TRBJ2-2	CASSPGTGLVRTPNTGELFF	TGTGCCAGCAGTCCTGGGACAGGATTAGTCAGGACCCCGAACACCGGGGAGCTGTTTTTT
TRBD2	.	TRBV9	TRBJ2-2	CASSVGLAGGPTGELFF	TGTGCCAGCAGCGTAGGGCTAGCGGGAGGCCCCACCGGGGAGCTGTTTTTT
.	.	TRBV30	TRBJ2-1	CAWATGTSYNEQFF	TGTGCCTGGGCAACAGGGACCTCCTACAATGAGCAGTTCTTC
TRBD1	.	TRBV7-9	TRBJ2-3	CASSLARGWADTQYF	TGTGCCAGCAGCTTAGCCAGGGGGTGGGCAGATACGCAGTATTTT
TRBD2	.	TRBV15	TRBJ2-1	CATSRGTRTSGNNEQFF	TGTGCCACCAGCAGAGGTACCAGGACTAGCGGTAACAATGAGCAGTTCTTC
.	.	TRBV5-1	TRBJ1-2	CASSLDRTMDGYTF	TGCGCCAGCAGCTTGGACAGAACGATGGATGGCTACACCTTC
.	.	TRBV7-9	TRBJ2-2	CASSQADAGMNTGELFF	TGTGCCAGCAGCCAAGCGGACGCGGGGATGAACACCGGGGAGCTGTTTTTT
TRBD2	.	TRBV4-1	TRBJ2-3	CASSQGLAGVADTQYF	TGCGCCAGCAGCCAAGGACTAGCGGGGGTAGCAGATACGCAGTATTTT
TRBD2	.	TRBV6-6	TRBJ2-7	CASSRTSGSYEQYF	TGTGCCAGCAGCCGGACTAGCGGAAGCTACGAGCAGTACTTC